This T cell receptor (beta chain) was identified during a study of blood T cell repertoires in COVID-19. Study summary: Samples of COVID-19 (acute and convalescent) were obtained from the United States, Italy and Spain.

The V end was cut by 6 bases, the J end by 4 bases, with 9 bases between. The CDR3 contains 12 residues. CDR1 KGHSH and CDR2 LQKENI come from the germline V gene. In the original processing: Estimation of nucleated cell counts was performed using reference gene primer amplification. Clones were read by immunoSEQ multiplex PCR, and TCRdb kept only the in-frame ones, dropping some. V and J calls and clone size are those listed in that table; D and trimming were worked out from the DNA. The table lists approximately 94,000 clones, about 89% of them singletons. The chain links TRBV18 to TRBJ1-1; no clear D. The sample comprised peripheral blood. The clonotype originates from a middle-aged man with active COVID-19. DNA of the CDR3: TGTGCCAGCTCGAAAGCGGGCACTGAAGCTTTCTTT. Protein product: CASSKAGTEAFF.